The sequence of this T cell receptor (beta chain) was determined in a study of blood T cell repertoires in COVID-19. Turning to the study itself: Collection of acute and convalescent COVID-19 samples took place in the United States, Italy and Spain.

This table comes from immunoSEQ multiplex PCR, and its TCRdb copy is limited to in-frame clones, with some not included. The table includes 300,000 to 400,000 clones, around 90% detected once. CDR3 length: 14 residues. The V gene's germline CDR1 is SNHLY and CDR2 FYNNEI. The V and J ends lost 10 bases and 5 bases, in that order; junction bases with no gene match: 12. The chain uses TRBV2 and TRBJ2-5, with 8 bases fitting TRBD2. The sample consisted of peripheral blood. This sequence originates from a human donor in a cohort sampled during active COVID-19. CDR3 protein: CATGVSGVVETQYF. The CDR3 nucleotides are TGTGCCACTGGGGTTAGCGGGGTTGTTGAGACCCAGTACTTC.